This T cell receptor beta chain was captured by sequencing in a study of T cell clonality in common variable immunodeficiency. This clone was found many times. As yet, its antigen is unknown. Findings and caveats of the study: TCRbeta clonality was increased in CVID versus healthy controls. Fewer deletions and N-nucleotide insertions were reportedly seen in common variable immunodeficiency TCR beta sequences. Repertoire-complication correlations in CVID were limited by patient heterogeneity.

Profiled with immunoSEQ multiplex PCR; TCRdb holds only in-frame clones, not every one. The sample was found to contain more than 20,000 clones, and every one recurs. The sequenced sample was peripheral blood mononuclear cells. This receptor was taken from a human donor with common variable immunodeficiency.

CDR3 bases read: TGCAGTGCTCCCAGGCAGAACACTGAA. Residues: CSAPRQNTE. The whole CDR3 protein is CSAPRQNTEAFF. The J gene is TRBJ1-1, the V gene TRBV20-1; D is uncertain. The CDR3 end is not reached by the read, which stops 3 residues before it; the germline J gene fills it in. The CDR3 contains 12 residues. The ends were cut back, 5 bases at V and 1 base at J, with 8 bases in the middle. In germline, CDR1 is DFQATT, CDR2 SNEGSKA (reference sequence).